The entry below describes one TCR beta chain. These data are taken from a study of T cell changes during pregnancy in multiple sclerosis. Trimming took 10 bases from V and 2 from J, leaving 20 bases between them. CDR3 length: 16 amino acids. Clones were sequenced by immunoSEQ multiplex PCR, and TCRdb holds only the in-frame ones, with some missing. The repertoire includes tens of thousands of clones, about nine tenths of them detected once, and more than 2.5% sits in the top ten. This TCR derives from a female donor in good health, enrolled as a control in a pregnancy study. The sequencing here drew on peripheral blood, taken in the second trimester of pregnancy. This sequence joins TRBV23-1 and TRBJ1-4; no firm D call. TRBV23-1 is an ORF; its function is uncertain. DNA of the CDR3: TGCGCCACCATAGACACCTCCCAGCCGACTAATGAAAAACTGTTTTTT. Translated: CATIDTSQPTNEKLFF.